Following are 4 T cell receptor beta chains from one sample sequenced in a study of CD8+ T cells in alopecia areata. RNA, once extracted, was reverse transcribed into cDNA for use as the sequencing template. Assay: immunoSEQ multiplex PCR; the TCRdb copy retains only in-frame clones and omits some. The table has 90,000 to 100,000 clones, roughly 47% seen once. Sequencing input: CD4+ T cells sorted from blood. These receptors all come from a human donor with alopecia areata.

The chain uses TRBV7-2 and TRBJ2-7; 8 bases match TRBD2. Germline V CDR1 and CDR2: SGHTA, FQGNSA. This CDR3 region has 15 residues. V shed 5 bases and J 5 bases; nucleotides not matched to a gene: 11. The CDR3 region has the DNA TGTGCCAGCAGCGGAATTCGCGGGGGGACCCACGAGCAGTACTTC. Protein product: CASSGIRGGTHEQYF.

V is TRBV29-1 and J is TRBJ2-3; 11 nucleotides agree with TRBD1. CDR1 and CDR2 from the germline V gene are SQVTM and ANQGSEA. This CDR3 has 16 residues. Losses at the gene ends were 6 bases for V and 5 bases for J; bases not matched to a gene: 13. The DNA for the CDR3 is TGCAGCGTGCCCCACTATAGGACAGGGGGCGAAGATACGCAGTATTTT. Amino acids: CSVPHYRTGGEDTQYF.

The rearrangement links TRBV13 to TRBJ2-5; D remains unclear. The CDR3 is 11 residues long. Trimming took 4 bases from V and 4 from J, leaving 4 bases between them. CDR1 is PRHDT and CDR2 is FYEKMQ in the germline V gene (reference sequence). The CDR3 DNA reads TGTGCCAGCAGCTCCCTAGAGACCCAGTACTTC. Translated, it gives CASSSLETQYF.

This rearrangement joins TRBV29-1 to TRBJ1-4, with D unresolved. Germline values: CDR1 SQVTM, CDR2 ANQGSEA. The ends were cut back, 6 bases at V and 10 bases at J, with 21 bases in the middle. The CDR3 runs 14 residues. The CDR3 sequence is CSVRDQEISGKLFF. The CDR3 coding sequence is TGCAGCGTCCGAGATCAGGAGATATCGGGAAAACTGTTTTTT.